This is a list of T cell receptor beta chains from one sample in a study of shared clonotypes between healthy human individuals. Generated by immunoSEQ multiplex PCR, the TCRdb table keeps only in-frame clones and is missing some. The sample carries over a million clones, around 98% recorded once. Material for sequencing was naive CD4+ T cells sorted from blood. These receptors were collected from a man younger than 45 in good health. The CDR3 runs from the conserved cysteine through the conserved F or W. D genes are given only for firm matches. Clone size, where shown, is once, few, many, or a class for clones that have expanded.

clone_size	d_call	v_call	j_call	cdr3_nt	cdr3_aa
once	TRBD2	TRBV6-1	TRBJ2-3	TGTGCCAGCGCGGGTGGCGGGAGGGGCACAGATACGCAGTATTTT	CASAGGGRGTDTQYF
.	TRBD1	TRBV7-9	TRBJ2-7	TGTGCCAGCAGCCCCCGGGGCGCGGCTCCGGGACAGAGGGCGTACGAGCAGTACTTC	CASSPRGAAPGQRAYEQYF
.	.	TRBV28	TRBJ2-7	TGTGCCAGCAGTTTATCGGGGCCGGACTACGAGCAGTACTTC	CASSLSGPDYEQYF
.	.	TRBV4-2	TRBJ2-7	TGTGCCAGCAGCCAAGTTACACACACCCGATCCTACGAGCAGTACTTC	CASSQVTHTRSYEQYF
.	.	TRBV7-2	TRBJ2-1	TGTGCCAGCAGCTTAGAGAGGGGAGGAGGCGCCCATGAGCAGTTCTTC	CASSLERGGGAHEQFF
.	TRBD2	TRBV5-6	TRBJ2-2	TGTGCCAGCAGCTTGGCTAGCGGGAGGGCCTGGTACACCGGGGAGCTGTTTTTT	CASSLASGRAWYTGELFF
.	.	TRBV5-6	TRBJ2-3	TGTGCCAGCAGCTTTACGCAGGGAGGATCAGATACGCAGTATTTT	CASSFTQGGSDTQYF
.	TRBD1	TRBV6-5	TRBJ2-7	TGTGCCAGCAGCGCCCGGGACAGGCCCTACGAGCAGTACTTC	CASSARDRPYEQYF
few	TRBD1	TRBV2	TRBJ1-5	TGTGCCAGCAGTGGACAGGGCGATCAGCCCCAGCATTTT	CASSGQGDQPQHF
few	TRBD2	TRBV4-1	TRBJ2-7	TGCGCCAGCAGCCTTCAGGGAGGGGCCTACGAGCAGTACTTC	CASSLQGGAYEQYF
.	.	TRBV9	TRBJ2-7	TGTGCCAGCAGCGTAGATCTAGCCACCTACGAGCAGTACTTC	CASSVDLATYEQYF
.	TRBD2	TRBV10-3	TRBJ2-2	TGTGCCATCAGTGCGGGGGGGAACACCGGGGAGCTGTTTTTT	CAISAGGNTGELFF
once	.	TRBV28	TRBJ2-7	TGTGCCAGCAGTGGGACCCCTTCCTACGAGCAGTACTTC	CASSGTPSYEQYF
.	.	TRBV15	TRBJ2-7	TGTGCCACCAGCAAGGTGGCAGGGGAAAGCTACGAGCAGTACTTC	CATSKVAGESYEQYF
.	.	TRBV5-8	TRBJ1-1	TGTGCCAGCAGCTTGGGTATTGGACGGTCGAACACTGAAGCTTTCTTT	CASSLGIGRSNTEAFF
.	.	TRBV28	TRBJ1-4	TGTGCCAGCAGTTTACTCGTAACAGACGAAAAACTGTTTTTT	CASSLLVTDEKLFF
.	.	TRBV5-1	TRBJ1-5	TGCGCCAGCAGCTTGCGGGGGGAGCAGCCCCAGCATTTT	CASSLRGEQPQHF
.	.	TRBV6-5	TRBJ2-7	TGTGCCAGCAGTTACATCGGTTCCTACGAGCAGTACTTC	CASSYIGSYEQYF
.	.	TRBV5-1	TRBJ2-7	TGCGCCAGCAGCGCCTTGGGGACTTCCTACGAGCAGTACTTC	CASSALGTSYEQYF
.	.	TRBV30	TRBJ2-7	TGTGCCTGGAGTCAAGGACCCAGCTCCTACGAGCAGTACTTC	CAWSQGPSSYEQYF
once	TRBD2	TRBV27	TRBJ2-7	TGTGCCAGCAGTTCACTAGCGGGGATTCCCTACGAGCAGTACTTC	CASSSLAGIPYEQYF
.	TRBD2	TRBV5-6	TRBJ2-1	TGTGCCAGCAGCTTGTCGGGACTAGCGAATGAGCAGTTCTTC	CASSLSGLANEQFF
once	.	TRBV7-2	TRBJ1-5	TGTGCCAGCAGCTCCCGGGGCAATCAGCCCCAGCATTTT	CASSSRGNQPQHF
.	.	TRBV28	TRBJ1-2	TGTGCCAGCAGTTCCCCTCCCTATGGCTACACCTTC	CASSSPPYGYTF
.	TRBD1	TRBV28	TRBJ2-7	TGTGCCAGCAGTTTAGATTTTAGGGACAGGGGCACCCACTTC	CASSLDFRDRGTHF
.	.	TRBV20-1	TRBJ1-1	TGCAGTGCTAGAGAAAACACTGAAGCTTTCTTT	CSARENTEAFF
few	.	TRBV6-1	TRBJ1-3	TGTGCCAGCAGTGACAGTGGAGACACCATATATTTT	CASSDSGDTIYF
.	.	TRBV19	TRBJ1-5	TGTGCCAGTAGTGAAGGGTCGACAATCCAGCATTTT	CASSEGSTIQHF
.	.	TRBV20-1	TRBJ1-1	TGCAGCGCGACCTGGAACACTGAAGCTTTCTTT	CSATWNTEAFF
.	TRBD1	TRBV10-2	TRBJ1-5	TGCGCCAGCAGTGAGGACAGGGGCAATCAGCCCCAGCATTTT	CASSEDRGNQPQHF
.	TRBD2	TRBV11-3	TRBJ2-7	TGTGCCAGCAGCTTAACTAGCGGGGGCCTAATGGAGCAGTACTTC	CASSLTSGGLMEQYF